These 28 T cell receptor beta chains were sequenced from one sample in a study of blood T cell repertoires in COVID-19. TCRdb keeps only in-frame clones here, not all; method: immunoSEQ multiplex PCR. The top ten hold more than 2% of the sample, which has about 120,000 clones, about 83% seen once. Sequenced: peripheral blood. Source of these receptors: a woman aged 50 to 60 with acute or convalescent COVID-19.

This clone was counted once. The CDR3 DNA reads TGTGCCAGCAGTTACTCGGGCAGGGAGGATGAGCAGTTCTTC. Encoded protein: CASSYSGREDEQFF. V gene TRBV6-5 combines with J gene TRBJ2-1, with D possibly matching TRBD2 (6 bases). The germline V gene encodes CDR1 MNHEY and CDR2 SVGAGI. This CDR3 contains 14 residues. Trimming left V 0 bases short and J 8 bases short, with 11 bases between.

The chain has TRBV9 and TRBJ2-3, with 15 bases aligning to TRBD2. V lost 4 bases and J lost 4; bases outside the gene matches: 7. Germline CDR1 and CDR2: SGDLS and YYNGEE. This CDR3 spans 17 amino acids. The CDR3 DNA reads as TGTGCCAGCAGCCCCCGGACTAGCGGGGGGGCATCAGATACGCAGTATTTT. It yields the protein CASSPRTSGGASDTQYF.

The chain combines TRBV7-2 with TRBJ2-2; 8 bases fit TRBD2. Germline CDR1 reads SGHTA; CDR2 reads FQGNSA. The CDR3 length is 15 residues. V lost 5 bases to trimming and J lost 3 bases; unmatched junction nucleotides: 5. The CDR3 sequence is CASSRRRGDTGELFF. The CDR3 bases are TGTGCCAGCAGCCGGCGGCGGGGGGACACCGGGGAGCTGTTTTTT.

The V call is TRBV19, the J call TRBJ1-2; weak D call: TRBD1 (5 bases). Germline CDR1 and CDR2: LNHDA and SQIVND (reference sequence). V lost 4 bases and J lost 2, with 17 bases in between. The CDR3 loop spans 16 amino acids. The CDR3 DNA is TGTGCCAGTAGTACCTACGGGCAGGGAGGGAACTATGGCTACACCTTC. Its protein is CASSTYGQGGNYGYTF.

This sequence joins TRBV4-1 and TRBJ2-2; 9 positions match TRBD2. There are 16 residues in the CDR3. The J segment lost 0 bases and the V segment lost 2 bases, leaving 1 base of the junction unmatched. CDR1 MGHRA and CDR2 YSYEKL come from the germline V gene. The CDR3 region has the DNA TGCGCCAGCAGCCAAAGCGGGAGGTCGAACACCGGGGAGCTGTTTTTT. This translates into CASSQSGRSNTGELFF.

This chain links TRBV29-1 with TRBJ2-2; 15 bases match TRBD2. This CDR3 spans 17 amino acids. Germline V gene sequence: CDR1 SQVTM, CDR2 ANQGSEA. V dropped 7 bases and J dropped 2; count of bases not matched to a gene: 8. This CDR3 is CSALGTSGRLNTGELFF. DNA for the CDR3: TGCAGCGCCTTAGGGACTAGCGGGAGGCTCAACACCGGGGAGCTGTTTTTT.

This CDR3 reads CASSPYGGSGAEAFF. DNA of the CDR3: TGTGCCAGCAGTCCCTACGGGGGAAGTGGCGCTGAAGCTTTCTTT. The genes are TRBV6-6 and TRBJ1-1; D is possibly TRBD1 (5 bases). V was trimmed by 5 bases and J by 6 bases, leaving 19 bases between them. CDR3 length: 15 residues. CDR1 is MNHNY and CDR2 is SVGAGI in the germline V gene (reference sequence).

The chain has TRBV10-2 and TRBJ2-7; D perhaps matches TRBD1 (7 bases). V gave up 7 bases and J gave up 1 base, with 17 bases separating them. In germline, CDR1 is WSHSY, CDR2 SAAADI. This CDR3 has 15 residues. CDR3 nucleotides: TGCGCCAGCAACGGCGGAGGGGGCCCTTCCTACGAGCAGTACTTC. This translates into CASNGGGGPSYEQYF.

V is TRBV7-9 and J is TRBJ2-1; 14 nucleotides align to TRBD2. The J segment lost 11 bases and the V segment lost 5 bases, leaving 8 bases of the junction unmatched. Germline values: CDR1 SEHNR, CDR2 FQNEAQ (reference sequence). This CDR3 region has 15 residues. DNA for the CDR3: TGTGCCAGCAGCACGGGACTAGCGGGGGCCCCTAAGCAGTTCTTC. Amino acid sequence: CASSTGLAGAPKQFF.

The V and J genes are TRBV29-1 and TRBJ1-1, with TRBD1 identical over 10 bases. The germline V gene encodes CDR1 SQVTM and CDR2 ANQGSEA. V gave up 5 bases and J gave up 6 bases; unmatched junction bases: 18. CDR3 length: 17 residues. This chain's CDR3 is CSVFDRGLSPGAAEAFF. In DNA form, the CDR3 reads TGCAGCGTTTTTGACAGGGGGCTAAGTCCAGGCGCCGCTGAAGCTTTCTTT.

The V and J genes are TRBV19 and TRBJ1-3, with D perhaps matching TRBD1 (5 bases). CDR3 length: 15 amino acids. From germline, CDR1 is LNHDA and CDR2 SQIVND (reference sequence). V lost 5 bases and J lost 3, with 14 bases in between. In DNA, the CDR3 is TGTGCCAGTAGTTCTCCTCGGGGGTTTGGAAACACCATATATTTT. It translates to CASSSPRGFGNTIYF.

The chain combines TRBV5-1 with TRBJ1-1; D unresolved. The CDR3 has 18 amino acids. V lost 4 bases and J lost 3, with 25 bases in between. Germline lookup yields CDR1 SGHRS and CDR2 YFSETQ. The CDR3 bases are TGCGCCAGCAGCGGGCCGCTGCGGACTTTTACGGCCTACACTGAAGCTTTCTTT. Its translation: CASSGPLRTFTAYTEAFF.

In nucleotides, the CDR3 is TGTGCCATCAGTGGAACAGGGGGCGGAGGCAATCAGCCCCAGCATTTT. This gives the protein CAISGTGGGGNQPQHF. The chain has TRBV10-3 and TRBJ1-5; 9 nucleotides match TRBD1. Per the germline V gene, CDR1 is ENHRY and CDR2 is SYGVKD. The CDR3 consists of 16 residues. Trimming removed 4 bases from V and 2 bases from J; junction bases left unmatched: 6.

This chain connects TRBV11-3 to TRBJ2-5; 8 positions agree with TRBD2. The J segment lost 1 base and the V segment lost 6 bases, leaving 4 bases of the junction unmatched. Germline CDR1 SGHNT, CDR2 YENEEA. The length of the CDR3 is 14 residues. The CDR3: CASRVSGTQETQYF. CDR3 in DNA: TGTGCCAGCAGAGTTAGCGGGACCCAAGAGACCCAGTACTTC.

This sequence joins TRBV12-5 and TRBJ1-1; D call uncertain. CDR1 LGHNT and CDR2 FRNRAP come from the germline V gene. This CDR3 spans 14 amino acids. The V end was cut by 7 bases, the J end by 3 bases, with 15 bases between. For the CDR3, the DNA is TGTGCTAGTGACCCATCGGGGTGGGACACTGAAGCTTTCTTT. It specifies CASDPSGWDTEAFF.

J is TRBJ2-2 and V is TRBV5-1, with D possibly being TRBD2 (7 bases). V lost 7 bases to trimming and J lost 4 bases, with 23 bases between them. Germline CDR1 and CDR2: SGHRS and YFSETQ. This CDR3 region has 17 residues. For the CDR3, the DNA is TGCGCCAGCGCTGAGGGGAGCGGGGACACCGGCACCGGGGAGCTGTTTTTT. Translation: CASAEGSGDTGTGELFF.

This chain uses TRBV5-1 with TRBJ2-2; 7 bases are shared with TRBD1. There are 16 residues in the CDR3. V lost 3 bases, J lost 6 bases, and 11 bases stayed unmatched. Germline CDR1 is SGHRS and CDR2 is YFSETQ. This CDR3 reads CASSSWWAGGPGELFF. CDR3 sequence (DNA): TGCGCCAGCAGCTCCTGGTGGGCAGGGGGTCCCGGGGAGCTGTTTTTT.

This clone was seen more than once but under ten times. The J gene is TRBJ1-5, the V gene TRBV27; D is possibly TRBD1 (6 bases). The V gene lost 5 bases and the J gene lost 2 bases, with 13 bases spanning the gap. The CDR3 is 15 residues long. Looked up from germline, CDR1 is MNHEY and CDR2 is SMNVEV (reference sequence). Here the CDR3 reads CASSLGQSRNQPQHF. Written as DNA, the CDR3 is TGTGCCAGCAGTCTAGGACAGTCGCGCAATCAGCCCCAGCATTTT.

This chain joins TRBV19 and TRBJ1-6, with 7 bases lining up with TRBD1. This CDR3 region has 15 residues. Germline V gene data show CDR1 as LNHDA and CDR2 as SQIVND (reference sequence). With 5 bases clipped from V and 11 bases from J, the junction kept 12 bases outside the gene matches. The CDR3 DNA is TGTGCCAGTAGTCCCTTACAGGGGTCCGGAGCACCCCTCCACTTT. Protein product: CASSPLQGSGAPLHF.

The chain uses TRBV30 and TRBJ1-1; D is perhaps TRBD1 (6 bases). The CDR3 length is 13 residues. Germline V gene lookup returns CDR1 GTSNPN and CDR2 SVGIG (reference sequence). Trimming shortened V by 5 bases and J by 2 bases, and 12 bases separated the two germline ends. CDR3 sequence: CAWARTANTEAFF. In DNA form, the CDR3 reads TGTGCCTGGGCCAGGACAGCCAACACTGAAGCTTTCTTT.

V and J are TRBV7-9 and TRBJ2-3; D gene ambiguous. The CDR3 is 13 residues long. CDR1 and CDR2 (germline): SEHNR, FQNEAQ (reference sequence). V was cut by 1 base and J by 5 bases, with 7 bases left in between. The chain's CDR3 is CASSLDSGDTQYF. DNA of the CDR3: TGTGCCAGCAGCTTAGATTCGGGAGATACGCAGTATTTT.

This clone was picked up a small number of times. CDR3 amino acids: CASSFGTANTEAFF. Written as DNA, the CDR3 is TGCGCCAGCAGCTTTGGGACAGCGAACACTGAAGCTTTCTTT. This sequence joins TRBV5-1 and TRBJ1-1; 7 nucleotides agree with TRBD1. With 2 bases clipped from V and 1 base from J, the junction kept 2 bases outside the gene matches. This CDR3 comprises 14 residues. Germline loops: CDR1 SGHRS, CDR2 YFSETQ.

The rearrangement joins TRBV5-6 to TRBJ2-3, with 10 nucleotides matching TRBD2. The V segment lost 4 bases and the J segment 0 bases; nucleotides outside the gene matches: 8. Germline assignment: CDR1 SGHDT and CDR2 YYEEEE. The CDR3 totals 17 residues. The CDR3 region is CASSVRLAGASTDTQYF. The DNA of the CDR3 is TGTGCCAGCAGCGTCCGCCTAGCGGGGGCTAGCACAGATACGCAGTATTTT.

V is TRBV19 and J is TRBJ1-1, with D possibly TRBD1 on 6 matching bases. V was clipped by 5 bases and J by 1 base, with 11 bases between them. Germline V CDR1 and CDR2: LNHDA, SQIVND (reference sequence). The CDR3 has 14 amino acids. This CDR3 is CASSFGGQNTEAFF. CDR3 coding DNA: TGTGCCAGTAGTTTCGGGGGGCAGAACACTGAAGCTTTCTTT.

The V call is TRBV7-9, the J call TRBJ2-7; possible D gene TRBD2, 5 bases. Germline lookup yields CDR1 SEHNR and CDR2 FQNEAQ (reference sequence). The CDR3 has 15 residues. V was clipped by 1 base and J by 6 bases, with 16 bases between them. The CDR3 nucleotides read TGTGCCAGCAGCTTAGACCCCTCTATCGAGGGCGAGCAGTACTTC. Translated: CASSLDPSIEGEQYF. Together with reference TRBV7-9 and TRBJ2-7, the CDR3 gives the full variable domain: DTGVSQNPRHKITKRGQNVTFRCDPISEHNRLYWYRQTLGQGPEFLTYFQNEAQLEKSRLLSDRFSAERPKGSFSTLEIQRTEQGDSAMYLCASSLDPSIEGEQYFGPGTRLTVT.

This clone was counted between two and nine times. The genes are TRBV10-3 and TRBJ1-6, with D perhaps TRBD1 (6 bases). The CDR3 totals 12 residues. Trimming shortened V by 6 bases and J by 10 bases, and 10 bases separated the two germline ends. Germline CDR1 and CDR2: ENHRY and SYGVKD. The CDR3 nucleotides read TGTGCCATCAGGGCAGGGGAGTCACCCCTCCACTTT. Residues: CAIRAGESPLHF.

V gene TRBV18 combines with J gene TRBJ2-5; TRBD1 aligns across 8 bases. J was trimmed by 1 base and V by 6 bases; bases with no gene match: 7. The CDR3 covers 15 residues. CDR1 and CDR2 from the germline V gene are KGHSH and LQKENI. This chain's CDR3 is CASSVRQGPQETQYF. CDR3 nucleotide sequence: TGTGCCAGCTCCGTAAGACAGGGGCCCCAAGAGACCCAGTACTTC.

V gene TRBV9 combines with J gene TRBJ2-1, with 11 bases aligning to TRBD2. The CDR3 contains 15 residues. Germline trimming cut 4 bases from V and 3 bases from J; bases unmatched to any gene: 3. Germline V lookup: CDR1 SGDLS, CDR2 YYNGEE. CDR3 sequence (DNA): TGTGCCAGCAGCTCAGGGACTAGCGGCTACAATGAGCAGTTCTTC. Its protein is CASSSGTSGYNEQFF.